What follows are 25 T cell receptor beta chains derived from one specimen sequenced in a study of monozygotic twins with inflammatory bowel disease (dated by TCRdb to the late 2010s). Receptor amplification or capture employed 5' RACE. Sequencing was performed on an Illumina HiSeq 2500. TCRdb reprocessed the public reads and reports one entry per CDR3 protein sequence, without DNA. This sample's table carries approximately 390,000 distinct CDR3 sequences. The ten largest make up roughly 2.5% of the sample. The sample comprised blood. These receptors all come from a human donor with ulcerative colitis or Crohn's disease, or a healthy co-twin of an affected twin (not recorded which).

The CDR3 sequence: CASSVGRVVPYNEQFF. This rearrangement joins TRBV9 to TRBJ2-1; no DNA is available, so the TRBD1 call from TCRdb remains unchecked. The CDR3 covers 16 residues. Looked up from germline, CDR1 is SGDLS and CDR2 is YYNGEE.

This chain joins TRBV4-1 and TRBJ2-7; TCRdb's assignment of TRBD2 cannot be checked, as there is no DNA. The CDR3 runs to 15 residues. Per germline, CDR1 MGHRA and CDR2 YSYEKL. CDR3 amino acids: CASSPSGTRAYEQYF.

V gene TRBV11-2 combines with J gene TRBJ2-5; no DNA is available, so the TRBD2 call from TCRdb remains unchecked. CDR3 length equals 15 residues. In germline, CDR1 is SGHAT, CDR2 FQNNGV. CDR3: CASSLGASGGKTQYF.

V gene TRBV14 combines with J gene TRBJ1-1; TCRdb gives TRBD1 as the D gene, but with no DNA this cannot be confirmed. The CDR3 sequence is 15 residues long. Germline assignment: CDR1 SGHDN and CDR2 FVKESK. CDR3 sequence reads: CASSLRTGRITEAFF. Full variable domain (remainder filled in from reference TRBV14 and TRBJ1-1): EAGVTQFPSHSVIEKGQTVTLRCDPISGHDNLYWYRRVMGKEIKFLLHFVKESKQDESGMPNNRFLAERTGGTYSTLKVQPAELEDSGVYFCASSLRTGRITEAFFGQGTRLTVV.

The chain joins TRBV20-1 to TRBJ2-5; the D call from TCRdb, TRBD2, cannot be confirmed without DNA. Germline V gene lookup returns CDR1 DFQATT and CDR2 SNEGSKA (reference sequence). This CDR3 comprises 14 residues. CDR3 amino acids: CSARGTSGLETQYF.

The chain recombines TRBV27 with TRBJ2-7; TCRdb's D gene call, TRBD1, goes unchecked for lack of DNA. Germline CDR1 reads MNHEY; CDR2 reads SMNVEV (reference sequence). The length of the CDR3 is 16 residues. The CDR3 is CASSFISGGRPYEQYF.

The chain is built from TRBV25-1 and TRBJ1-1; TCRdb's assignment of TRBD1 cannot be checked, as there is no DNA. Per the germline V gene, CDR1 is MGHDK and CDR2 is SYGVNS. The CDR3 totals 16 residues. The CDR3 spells CASTSGTGGWNTEAFF.

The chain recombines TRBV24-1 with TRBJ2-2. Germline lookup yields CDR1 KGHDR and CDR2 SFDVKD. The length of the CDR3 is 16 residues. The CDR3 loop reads CATSDSLRSNTGELFF.

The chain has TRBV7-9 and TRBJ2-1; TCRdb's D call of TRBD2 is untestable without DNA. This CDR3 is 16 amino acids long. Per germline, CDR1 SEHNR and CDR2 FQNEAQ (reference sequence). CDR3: CASSSSAAGPNNEQFF. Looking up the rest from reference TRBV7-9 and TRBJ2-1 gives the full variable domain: DTGVSQNPRHKITKRGQNVTFRCDPISEHNRLYWYRQTLGQGPEFLTYFQNEAQLEKSRLLSDRFSAERPKGSFSTLEIQRTEQGDSAMYLCASSSSAAGPNNEQFFGPGTRLTVL.

The CDR3 region is CASSLDSQNIQYF. The chain uses TRBV11-2 and TRBJ2-4. The CDR3 contains 13 residues. Germline V lookup: CDR1 SGHAT, CDR2 FQNNGV.

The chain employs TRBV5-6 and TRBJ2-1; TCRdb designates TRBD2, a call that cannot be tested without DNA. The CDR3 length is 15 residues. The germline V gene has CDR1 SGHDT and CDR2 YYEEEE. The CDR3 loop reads CASSLLAAKREEEFF.

CDR3 loop: CASSQETLRSGNTIYF. The chain couples TRBV3-1 to TRBJ1-3. CDR1 and CDR2 from the germline V gene are LGHDT and YNNKEL (reference sequence). The CDR3 is 16 residues long. Combining the CDR3 with reference TRBV3-1 and TRBJ1-3 gives the whole variable domain DTAVSQTPKYLVTQMGNDKSIKCEQNLGHDTMYWYKQDSKKFLKIMFSYNNKELIINETVPNRFSPKSPDKAHLNLHINSLELGDSAVYFCASSQETLRSGNTIYFGEGSWLTVV.

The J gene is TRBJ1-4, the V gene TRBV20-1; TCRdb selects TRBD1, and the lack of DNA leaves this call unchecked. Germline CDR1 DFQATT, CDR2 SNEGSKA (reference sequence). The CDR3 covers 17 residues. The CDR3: CSASLGAVFMANEKLFF.

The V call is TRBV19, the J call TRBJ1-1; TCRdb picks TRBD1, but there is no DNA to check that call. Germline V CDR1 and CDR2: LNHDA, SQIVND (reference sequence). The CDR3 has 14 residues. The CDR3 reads CASKPGSLNTEAFF.

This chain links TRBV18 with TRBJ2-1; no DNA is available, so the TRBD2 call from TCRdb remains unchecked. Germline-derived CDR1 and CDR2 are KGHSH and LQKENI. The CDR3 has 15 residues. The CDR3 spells CASSQLAGPYNEQFF.

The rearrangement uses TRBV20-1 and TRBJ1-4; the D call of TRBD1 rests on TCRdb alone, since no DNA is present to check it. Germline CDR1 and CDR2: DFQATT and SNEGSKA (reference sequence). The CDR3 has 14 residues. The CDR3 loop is CSAPPGTTNEKLFF.

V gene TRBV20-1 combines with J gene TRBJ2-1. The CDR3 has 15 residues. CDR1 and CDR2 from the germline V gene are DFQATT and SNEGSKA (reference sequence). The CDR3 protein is CSAEGPRSSYNEQFF.

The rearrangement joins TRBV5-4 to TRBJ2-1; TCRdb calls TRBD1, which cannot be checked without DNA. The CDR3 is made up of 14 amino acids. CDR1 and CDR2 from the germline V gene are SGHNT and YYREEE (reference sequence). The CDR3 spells CASTSLDVPVEQFF. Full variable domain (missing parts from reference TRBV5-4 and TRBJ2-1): ETGVTQSPTHLIKTRGQQVTLRCSSQSGHNTVSWYQQALGQGPQFIFQYYREEENGRGNFPPRFSGLQFPNYSSELNVNALELDDSALYLCASTSLDVPVEQFFGPGTRLTVL.

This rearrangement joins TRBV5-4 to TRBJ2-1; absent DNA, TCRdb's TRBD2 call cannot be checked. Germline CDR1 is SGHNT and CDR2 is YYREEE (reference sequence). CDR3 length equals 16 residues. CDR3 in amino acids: CASSLGSSVLYNEQFF.

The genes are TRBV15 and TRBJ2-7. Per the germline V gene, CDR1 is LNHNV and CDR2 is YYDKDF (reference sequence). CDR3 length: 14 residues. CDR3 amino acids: CATSRDIGTYEQYF.

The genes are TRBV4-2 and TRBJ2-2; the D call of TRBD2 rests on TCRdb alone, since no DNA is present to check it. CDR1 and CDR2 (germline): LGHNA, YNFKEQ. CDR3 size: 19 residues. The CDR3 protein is CASSRSSGLAGANTGELFF.

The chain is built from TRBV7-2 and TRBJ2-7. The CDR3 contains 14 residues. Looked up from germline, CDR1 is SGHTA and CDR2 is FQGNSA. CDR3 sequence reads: CASSRADAFYEQYF.

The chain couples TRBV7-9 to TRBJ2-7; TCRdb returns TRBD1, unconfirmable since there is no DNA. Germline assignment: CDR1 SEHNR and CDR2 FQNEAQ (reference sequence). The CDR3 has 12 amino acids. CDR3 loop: CASSERGNEQYF.

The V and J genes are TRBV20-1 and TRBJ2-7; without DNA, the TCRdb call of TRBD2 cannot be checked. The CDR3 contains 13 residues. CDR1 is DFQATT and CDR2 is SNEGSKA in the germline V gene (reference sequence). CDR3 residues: CSARAGTSYEQYF.

The CDR3: CASSRTQANYGYTF. V is TRBV12-3 or TRBV12-4 and J is TRBJ1-2. CDR3 length equals 14 residues.